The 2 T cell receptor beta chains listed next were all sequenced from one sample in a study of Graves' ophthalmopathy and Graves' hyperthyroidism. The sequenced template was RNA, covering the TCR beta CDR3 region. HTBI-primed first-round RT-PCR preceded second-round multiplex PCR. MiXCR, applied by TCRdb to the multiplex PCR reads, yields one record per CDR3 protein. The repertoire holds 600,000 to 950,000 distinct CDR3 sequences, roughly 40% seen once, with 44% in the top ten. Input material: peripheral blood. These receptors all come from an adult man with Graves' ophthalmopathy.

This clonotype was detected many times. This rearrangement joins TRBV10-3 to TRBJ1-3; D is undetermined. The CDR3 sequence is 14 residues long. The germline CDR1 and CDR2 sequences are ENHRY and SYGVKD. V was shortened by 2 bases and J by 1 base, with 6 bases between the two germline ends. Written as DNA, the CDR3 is TGTGCCATCAGTGAGGTGGTTTCTGGAAACACCATATATTTT. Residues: CAISEVVSGNTIYF.

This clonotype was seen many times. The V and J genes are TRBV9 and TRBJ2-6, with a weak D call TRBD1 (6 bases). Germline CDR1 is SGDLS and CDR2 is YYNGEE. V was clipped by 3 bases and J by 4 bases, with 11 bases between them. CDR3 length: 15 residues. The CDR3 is CASSGGTTGANVLTF. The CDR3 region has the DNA TGTGCCAGCAGCGGTGGGACAACCGGGGCCAACGTCCTGACTTTC.